This TCR beta chain was sequenced in a study of cytomegalovirus exposure and HLA in healthy donors. Vbeta (60) and Jbeta (13) primers were used in the PCR. The method was immunoSEQ multiplex PCR; TCRdb's version includes in-frame clones alone and lacks a portion of them. The table includes 85,000 to 120,000 clones, less than 85% detected once. The CDR3 contains 14 residues. Germline V lookup: CDR1 MGHDK, CDR2 SYGVNS. Trimming removed 3 bases at V and 3 bases at J, with 10 bases between. Regarding the study as a whole: Cytomegalovirus association was assigned to about 180 TCR beta chains. Researchers reportedly found TCR beta sequences accurately predicted most subjects' HLA-A and HLA-B alleles.

This clone is a singleton in its sample. What it recognizes is unknown. The sequence was obtained from a man aged 55 to 69 in good health and CMV-seronegative. The sample was PBMCs. The chain recombines TRBV25-1 with TRBJ2-3; perhaps TRBD2 as D (7 bases). CDR3 bases: TGTGCCAGCAGTGATGGGAGGGGGACAGATACGCAGTATTTT. Translation: CASSDGRGTDTQYF.